This is a list of T cell receptor beta chains from one sample in a study of blood T cells in healthy people across ages. TCRdb re-called the 5' RACE reads with MiXCR, one entry per CDR3 protein. Altogether about 1.5 million distinct CDR3 sequences are present, less than 45% being singletons, with the ten largest covering just over 4%. The source material was blood. The receptors were sampled from a woman aged 18 to 35 in good health. Both conserved end residues are part of each CDR3. The D gene is left open where the match is weak. Clone size is shown for a subset of rows, as once, few, many or a class of expanded clone.

CDR3 protein	CDR3 DNA	V gene	J gene	D gene	clone size
CASSLPDNRDGYTF	TGTGCCAGCAGCCTTCCGGACAATCGGGATGGCTACACCTTC	TRBV7-8	TRBJ1-2	NA	few
CASSPHWGGNEQFF	TGTGCCAGCAGTCCCCATTGGGGGGGCAATGAGCAGTTCTTC	TRBV27	TRBJ2-1	TRBD2	NA
CSVMLAEETQYF	TGCAGCGTTATGTTAGCGGAAGAGACCCAGTACTTC	TRBV29-1	TRBJ2-5	NA	few
CASSQIQGYTEAFF	TGCGCCAGCAGCCAAATACAGGGGTACACTGAAGCTTTCTTT	TRBV4-1	TRBJ1-1	TRBD1	NA
CASSVVQGSYNEQFF	TGTGCCAGCAGCGTAGTCCAGGGGTCCTACAATGAGCAGTTCTTC	TRBV9	TRBJ2-1	NA	few
CASSDPSGTGVYEQYF	TGTGCCAGCAGCGACCCGTCAGGAACTGGGGTATACGAGCAGTACTTC	TRBV9	TRBJ2-7	NA	NA
CASSLAVTHEQYF	TGCGCCAGCAGCCTCGCGGTAACCCATGAGCAGTACTTC	TRBV4-3	TRBJ2-7	NA	NA
CASSQLLNYNEQYF	TGCGCCAGCAGCCAATTACTAAATTATAATGAGCAGTACTTC	TRBV4-1	TRBJ2-7	NA	once
CASSIAGGLGEQFF	TGTGCCAGCAGTATAGCGGGGGGGTTGGGTGAGCAGTTCTTC	TRBV2	TRBJ2-1	TRBD2	NA
CSASHSYGYTF	TGCAGCGCCTCCCACAGCTATGGCTACACCTTC	TRBV29-1	TRBJ1-2	NA	NA
CASVAALTNSPLHF	TGTGCCAGCGTGGCAGCTCTAACTAATTCACCCCTCCACTTT	TRBV7-9	TRBJ1-6	NA	NA
CASSSTGAGSYEQYF	TGTGCCAGCAGTTCAACCGGCGCCGGCTCCTACGAGCAGTACTTC	TRBV5-4	TRBJ2-7	NA	NA
CASSEYSANEQYF	TGTGCCAGCAGTGAATATTCGGCGAATGAGCAGTACTTC	TRBV25-1	TRBJ2-5	NA	few
CASSPPRKTGTDTQYF	TGTGCCAGCAGTCCTCCTCGTAAGACAGGGACAGATACGCAGTATTTT	TRBV6-2/TRBV6-3	TRBJ2-3	TRBD1	NA
CASSSLAGPSEQFF	TGCGCCAGCAGCTCCCTAGCGGGCCCCAGTGAGCAGTTCTTC	TRBV5-1	TRBJ2-1	TRBD2	NA
CASSPPVGAGGEKLFF	TGTGCCAGCAGTCCCCCGGTGGGGGCCGGCGGTGAAAAACTGTTTTTT	TRBV28	TRBJ1-4	NA	NA
CASSITSGSGDTQYF	TGTGCCAGCAGCATAACTAGCGGGAGTGGAGATACGCAGTATTTT	TRBV7-9	TRBJ2-3	TRBD2	NA
CASSGSGPYNEQFF	TGTGCCAGCAGTGGCAGCGGGCCTTACAATGAGCAGTTCTTC	TRBV25-1	TRBJ2-1	NA	few
CSVAETSNSPLHF	TGCAGCGTTGCAGAGACCTCTAATTCACCCCTCCACTTT	TRBV29-1	TRBJ1-6	NA	NA
CASSSTKLGYNEQFF	TGTGCCAGCAGCTCGACGAAGTTGGGCTACAATGAGCAGTTCTTC	TRBV6-4	TRBJ2-1	NA	once
CASSFMLFGGGSGANVLTF	TGTGCCAGCAGCTTCATGCTTTTTGGGGGTGGCTCTGGGGCCAACGTCCTGACTTTC	TRBV7-2	TRBJ2-6	NA	NA
CASTWGGPPYEQYF	TGTGCCAGCACTTGGGGGGGGCCCCCCTACGAGCAGTACTTC	TRBV11-2	TRBJ2-7	NA	NA
CASSEYTGELFF	TGTGCCAGCAGTGAGTACACCGGGGAGCTGTTTTTT	TRBV9	TRBJ2-2	NA	few
CASAPLAVGDIQYF	TGTGCTAGTGCCCCTCTGGCGGTGGGGGACATTCAGTACTTC	TRBV12-5	TRBJ2-4	NA	NA
CASSLSGTLTHNEQFF	TGTGCCAGCAGCCTTTCCGGGACTCTAACCCACAATGAGCAGTTCTTC	TRBV14	TRBJ2-1	NA	few
CSAPTPGFYGHTF	TGCAGCGCCCCGACACCCGGGTTTTATGGCCACACCTTC	TRBV29-1	TRBJ1-2	NA	NA
CASRTTFGVVISEAFF	TGTGCCAGCAGGACGACATTTGGGGTCGTTATCTCTGAAGCTTTCTTT	TRBV5-5	TRBJ1-1	NA	NA
CSAVQGFSTDTQYF	TGCAGTGCTGTACAGGGATTCAGCACAGATACGCAGTATTTT	TRBV20-1	TRBJ2-3	NA	few